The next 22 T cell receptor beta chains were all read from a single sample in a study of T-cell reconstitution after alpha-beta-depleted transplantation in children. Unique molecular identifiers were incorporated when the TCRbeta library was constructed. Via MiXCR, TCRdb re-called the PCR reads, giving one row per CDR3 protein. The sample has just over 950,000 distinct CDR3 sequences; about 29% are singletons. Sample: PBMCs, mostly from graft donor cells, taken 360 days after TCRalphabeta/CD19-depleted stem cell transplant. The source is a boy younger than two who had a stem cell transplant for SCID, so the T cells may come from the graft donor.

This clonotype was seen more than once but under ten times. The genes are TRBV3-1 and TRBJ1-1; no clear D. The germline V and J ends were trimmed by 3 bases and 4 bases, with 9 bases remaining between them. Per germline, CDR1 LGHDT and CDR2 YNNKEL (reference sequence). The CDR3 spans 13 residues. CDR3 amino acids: CASSQDGSTEAFF. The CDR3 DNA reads TGTGCCAGCAGCCAGGACGGGAGCACTGAAGCTTTCTTT.

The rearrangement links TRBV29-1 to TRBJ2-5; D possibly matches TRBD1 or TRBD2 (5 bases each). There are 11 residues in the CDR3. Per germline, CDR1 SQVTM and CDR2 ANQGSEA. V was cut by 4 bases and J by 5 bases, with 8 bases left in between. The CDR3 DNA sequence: TGCAGCGTTGGAGAGGGGGAGACCCAGTACTTC. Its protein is CSVGEGETQYF.

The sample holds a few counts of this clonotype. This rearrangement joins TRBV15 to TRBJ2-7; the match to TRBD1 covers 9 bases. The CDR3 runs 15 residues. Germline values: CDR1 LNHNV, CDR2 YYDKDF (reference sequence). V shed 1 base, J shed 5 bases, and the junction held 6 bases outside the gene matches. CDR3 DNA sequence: TGTGCCACCAGCAGAGTGGGGACAGGGTTCAACGAGCAGTACTTC. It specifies CATSRVGTGFNEQYF.

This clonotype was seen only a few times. The CDR3 DNA follows: TGCGCCAGCAGTGACGCCGGACAGGGGGCTACTGAAGCTTTCTTT. It is translated as CASSDAGQGATEAFF. The chain is built from TRBV10-1 and TRBJ1-1, with 11 nucleotides matching TRBD1. The CDR3 sequence is 15 residues long. The germline V gene has CDR1 WNHNN and CDR2 SYGVQD (reference sequence). The J segment lost 5 bases and the V segment lost 3 bases, leaving 5 bases of the junction unmatched.

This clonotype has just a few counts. The CDR3 spells CASSLRTALNYGYTF. The CDR3 DNA follows: TGTGCCAGCAGCCTTAGGACAGCGCTTAACTATGGCTACACCTTC. This sequence joins TRBV7-2 and TRBJ1-2, with a tentative D call TRBD1 (6 bases). The germline V gene encodes CDR1 SGHTA and CDR2 FQGNSA. The V gene lost 5 bases and the J gene lost 1 base, with 14 bases spanning the gap. The CDR3 length is 15 residues.

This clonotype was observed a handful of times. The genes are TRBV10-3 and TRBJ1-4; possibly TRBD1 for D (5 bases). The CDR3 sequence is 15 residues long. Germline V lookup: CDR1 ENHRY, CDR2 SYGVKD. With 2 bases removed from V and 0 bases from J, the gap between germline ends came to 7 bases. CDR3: CAISEGGATNEKLFF. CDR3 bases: TGTGCCATCAGTGAGGGGGGGGCAACTAATGAAAAACTGTTTTTT.

In DNA, the CDR3 is TGTGCCAGCAGGAACCTCGGGTCTTCCACCGGGGAGCTGTTTTTT. As protein: CASRNLGSSTGELFF. This chain links TRBV12-3 or TRBV12-4 with TRBJ2-2; no definite D call. The CDR3 totals 15 residues. V was clipped by 6 bases and J by 4 bases, with 15 bases between them.

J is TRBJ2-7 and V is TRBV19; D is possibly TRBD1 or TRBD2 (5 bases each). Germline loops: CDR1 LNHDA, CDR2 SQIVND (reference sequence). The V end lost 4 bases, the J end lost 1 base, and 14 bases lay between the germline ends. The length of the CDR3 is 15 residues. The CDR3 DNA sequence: TGTGCCAGTAGTACCCCTGGGACGGCTTCCTACGAGCAGTACTTC. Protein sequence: CASSTPGTASYEQYF.

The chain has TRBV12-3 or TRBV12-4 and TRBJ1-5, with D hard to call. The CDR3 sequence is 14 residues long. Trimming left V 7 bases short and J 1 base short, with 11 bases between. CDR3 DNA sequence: TGTGCCAGCAATAATCAGGAGAGCAATCAGCCCCAGCATTTT. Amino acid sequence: CASNNQESNQPQHF.

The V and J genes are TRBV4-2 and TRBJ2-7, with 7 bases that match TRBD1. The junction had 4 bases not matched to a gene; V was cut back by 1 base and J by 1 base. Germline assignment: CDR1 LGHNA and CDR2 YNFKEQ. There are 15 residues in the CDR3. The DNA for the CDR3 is TGTGCCAGCAGCCAAGCTACAGGGGTTTCCTACGAGCAGTACTTC. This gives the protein CASSQATGVSYEQYF.

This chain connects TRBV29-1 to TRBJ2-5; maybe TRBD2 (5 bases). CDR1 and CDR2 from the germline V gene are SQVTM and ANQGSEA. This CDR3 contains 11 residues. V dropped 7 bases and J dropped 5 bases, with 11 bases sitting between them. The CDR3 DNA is TGCAGCGCCGGGGTCCCCGAGACCCAGTACTTC. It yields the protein CSAGVPETQYF.

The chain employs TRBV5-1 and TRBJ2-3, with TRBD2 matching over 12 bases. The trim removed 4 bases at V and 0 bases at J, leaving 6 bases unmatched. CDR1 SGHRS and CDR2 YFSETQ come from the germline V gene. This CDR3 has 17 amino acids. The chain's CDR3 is CASSRRTSGGSTDTQYF. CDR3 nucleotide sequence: TGCGCCAGCAGCCGTCGAACTAGCGGGGGGAGCACAGATACGCAGTATTTT.

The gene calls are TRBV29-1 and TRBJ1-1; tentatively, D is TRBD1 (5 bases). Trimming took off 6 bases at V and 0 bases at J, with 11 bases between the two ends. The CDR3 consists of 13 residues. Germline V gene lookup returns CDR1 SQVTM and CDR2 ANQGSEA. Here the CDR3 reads CSVREDMNTEAFF. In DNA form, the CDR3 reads TGCAGCGTCCGGGAGGACATGAACACTGAAGCTTTCTTT.

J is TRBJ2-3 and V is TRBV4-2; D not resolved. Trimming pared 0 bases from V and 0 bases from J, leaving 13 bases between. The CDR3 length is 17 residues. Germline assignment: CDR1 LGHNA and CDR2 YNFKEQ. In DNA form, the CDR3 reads TGTGCCAGCAGCCAAGATCTAGGCGTTCAGAGCACAGATACGCAGTATTTT. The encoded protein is CASSQDLGVQSTDTQYF.

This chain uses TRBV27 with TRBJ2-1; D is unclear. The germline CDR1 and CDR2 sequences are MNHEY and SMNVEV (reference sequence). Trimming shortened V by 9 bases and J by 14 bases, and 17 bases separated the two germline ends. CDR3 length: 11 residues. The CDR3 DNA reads TGTGCCAGACCCTCCTATTTAGTAAAGTTCTTC. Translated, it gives CARPSYLVKFF.

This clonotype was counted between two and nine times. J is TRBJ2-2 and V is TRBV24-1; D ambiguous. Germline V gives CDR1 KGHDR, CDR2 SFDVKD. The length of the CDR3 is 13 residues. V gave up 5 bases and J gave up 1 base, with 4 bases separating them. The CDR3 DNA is TGTGCCACCAGTGCAAAGAACACCGGGGAGCTGTTTTTT. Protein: CATSAKNTGELFF.

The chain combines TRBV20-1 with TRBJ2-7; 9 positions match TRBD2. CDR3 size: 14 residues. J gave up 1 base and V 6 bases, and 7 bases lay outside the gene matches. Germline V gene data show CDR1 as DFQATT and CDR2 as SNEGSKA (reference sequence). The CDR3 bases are TGCAGTGCAACAGGACTAGCGCCTTCCTACGAGCAGTACTTC. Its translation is CSATGLAPSYEQYF.

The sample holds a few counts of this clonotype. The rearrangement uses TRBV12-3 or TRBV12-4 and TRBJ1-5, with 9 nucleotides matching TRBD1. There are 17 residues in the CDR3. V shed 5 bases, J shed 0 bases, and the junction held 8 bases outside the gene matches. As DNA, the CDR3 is TGTGCCAGCAGTCTCGGGACAGGGCGAGATAGCAATCAGCCCCAGCATTTT. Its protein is CASSLGTGRDSNQPQHF.

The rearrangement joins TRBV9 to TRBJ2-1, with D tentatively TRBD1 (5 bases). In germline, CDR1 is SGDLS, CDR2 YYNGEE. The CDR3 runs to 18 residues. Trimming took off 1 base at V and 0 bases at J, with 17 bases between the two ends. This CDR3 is CASSVSLRDRGSYNEQFF. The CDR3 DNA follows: TGTGCCAGCAGCGTAAGTTTACGAGACAGAGGCTCCTACAATGAGCAGTTCTTC. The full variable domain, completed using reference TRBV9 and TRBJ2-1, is DSGVTQTPKHLITATGQRVTLRCSPRSGDLSVYWYQQSLDQGLQFLIQYYNGEERAKGNILERFSAQQFPDLHSELNLSSLELGDSALYFCASSVSLRDRGSYNEQFFGPGTRLTVL.

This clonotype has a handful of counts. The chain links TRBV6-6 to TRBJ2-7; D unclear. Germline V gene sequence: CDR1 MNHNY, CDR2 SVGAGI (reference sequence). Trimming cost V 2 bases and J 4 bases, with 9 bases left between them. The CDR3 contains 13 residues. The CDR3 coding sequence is TGTGCCAGCAGTTACGTTTGGGAATACGAGCAGTACTTC. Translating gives CASSYVWEYEQYF.

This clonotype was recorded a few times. Written as DNA, the CDR3 is TGTGCTACCACCCTCGGGACAGATACGCAGTATTTT. As protein: CATTLGTDTQYF. The rearrangement joins TRBV12-3 or TRBV12-4 to TRBJ2-3; D gene uncertain. There are 12 residues in the CDR3.

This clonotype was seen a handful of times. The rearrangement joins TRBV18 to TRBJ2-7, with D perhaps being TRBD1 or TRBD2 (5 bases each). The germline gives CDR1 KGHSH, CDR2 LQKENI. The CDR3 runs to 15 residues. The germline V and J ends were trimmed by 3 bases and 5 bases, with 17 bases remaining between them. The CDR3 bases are TGTGCCAGCTCACCGCCGGGACGACGGGAACACGAGCAGTACTTC. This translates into CASSPPGRREHEQYF.